This T cell receptor (beta chain) was sequenced for a study of T cell responses to AZD1222 COVID-19 vaccine. Study findings and constraints: Only six or seven AZD1222 recipients were seropositive at baseline. Among spike-specific TCRs, nearly half reportedly target unmutated variant regions. White British ancestry dominated among donors, who included more females, and clonal diversity was possibly underestimated.

Assay: immunoSEQ multiplex PCR; the TCRdb copy retains only in-frame clones and omits some. The table lists 150,000 to 200,000 clones, under 95% of them singletons. Notes on this clone: The antigen is undetermined.

This specimen was peripheral blood, taken 28 days after the second AZD1222 dose. The receptor's source is an adult who received the AZD1222 COVID-19 vaccine.

CDR3 in amino acids: CSASWGSGYTF. The CDR3 DNA reads TGCAGTGCTAGTTGGGGGTCTGGCTACACCTTC. This chain uses TRBV20-1 with TRBJ1-2; D might be TRBD1 (5 bases). The germline V gene encodes CDR1 DFQATT and CDR2 SNEGSKA (reference sequence). Trimming took off 3 bases at V and 7 bases at J, with 9 bases between the two ends. The CDR3 spans 11 residues.